Below are 6 T cell receptor beta chains sequenced from a single sample in a study of technical replicates of blood from a few donors. The data were produced by immunoSEQ multiplex PCR, yet TCRdb's version contains in-frame clones alone and is incomplete. The sample has 80,000 to 95,000 clones, about 96% seen once; the top ten hold 0.31%. Source material: T cells isolated from PBMCs. The receptors come from a human donor in good health.

This clone was found once. The chain combines TRBV5-1 with TRBJ1-5; unclear D gene. The germline gives CDR1 SGHRS, CDR2 YFSETQ. Trimming cost V 4 bases and J 3 bases, with 8 bases left between them. The CDR3 is 13 amino acids. CDR3 loop: CASSPVPNQPQHF. The CDR3 bases are TGCGCCAGCAGCCCGGTTCCCAATCAGCCCCAGCATTTT. The whole variable domain, remainder taken from reference TRBV5-1 and TRBJ1-5, is KAGVTQTPRYLIKTRGQQVTLSCSPISGHRSVSWYQQTPGQGLQFLFEYFSETQRNKGNFPGRFSGRQFSNSRSEMNVSTLELGDSALYLCASSPVPNQPQHFGDGTRLSIL.

CDR3 region: CASSYGQGLGYSNQPQHF. DNA of the CDR3: TGTGCCAGCAGTTATGGACAGGGCTTGGGTTATAGCAATCAGCCCCAGCATTTT. The chain has TRBV28 and TRBJ1-5; TRBD1 matches 8 bases. With V trimmed by 4 bases and J by 0 bases, 11 bases remained unmatched. CDR1 is MDHEN, CDR2 SYDVKM, per germline. This CDR3 has 18 residues.

This chain uses TRBV29-1 with TRBJ2-7; 8 bases align to TRBD1. J lost 6 bases, V lost 8 bases, and 12 bases had no gene match. CDR1 is SQVTM and CDR2 is ANQGSEA in the germline V gene. The CDR3 contains 13 residues. CDR3 in DNA: TGCAGCCCATGCAGGGGGCGCTTATCCGAGCAGTACTTC. Its translation is CSPCRGRLSEQYF.

In nucleotides, the CDR3 is TGTGCCAGCAGCCAGTCAGGGGATCAGCCCCAGCATTTT. Its translation is CASSQSGDQPQHF. V usage is TRBV14 and J usage is TRBJ1-5; D might be TRBD1 (6 bases). CDR1 SGHDN and CDR2 FVKESK come from the germline V gene. Trimming pared 3 bases from V and 5 bases from J, leaving 8 bases between. The CDR3 contains 13 residues.

The V call is TRBV6-6, the J call TRBJ2-1, with 12 bases lining up with TRBD2. V gave up 8 bases and J gave up 5 bases; unmatched junction bases: 1. Germline V gene sequence: CDR1 MNHNY, CDR2 SVGAGI (reference sequence). This CDR3 comprises 13 residues. The CDR3 region is CASSSGRDNEQFF. The CDR3 DNA sequence: TGTGCCAGCTCTAGCGGGAGGGACAATGAGCAGTTCTTC.

The chain uses TRBV27 and TRBJ1-5; maybe TRBD1 (5 bases). CDR1 MNHEY and CDR2 SMNVEV come from the germline V gene (reference sequence). This CDR3 contains 14 residues. The V and J ends lost 6 bases and 6 bases respectively, with 15 bases between them. CDR3 residues: CASSLGTGSQPQHF. CDR3 DNA: TGTGCCAGCAGCCTAGGAACAGGTAGTCAGCCCCAGCATTTT.